The clone carrying this T cell receptor (beta chain) was picked up one time. The table came from immunoSEQ multiplex PCR; TCRdb's copy has only in-frame clones and leaves some out. Among about 270,000 clones, 90% to 95% were seen once, and the ten largest hold 0.5% to 0.7%. CDR3 size: 14 residues. The V gene's germline CDR1 is SEHNR and CDR2 FQNEAQ (reference sequence). With 5 bases clipped from V and 7 bases from J, the junction kept 8 bases outside the gene matches. The record originates from a study of T cell responses to AZD1222 COVID-19 vaccine. The specimen was peripheral blood, collected 28 days after the second AZD1222 dose. This TCR derives from an adult who received the AZD1222 COVID-19 vaccine. The chain recombines TRBV7-9 with TRBJ1-1; 9 bases map to TRBD1. The CDR3 reads CASSRRQGGVEAFF. CDR3 nucleotides: TGTGCCAGCAGCCGAAGACAGGGGGGAGTTGAAGCTTTCTTT.